The rows below give T cell receptor beta chains drawn from one sample of a study of identifying expanded T cells in peripheral blood. Libraries were prepared by immunoSEQ multiplex PCR; TCRdb keeps only in-frame clonotypes and omits some of them. Of about 85,000 clones in the sample, 89% were seen once. The specimen sequenced was blood. Receptor source: a person between 18 and 75 years old in good health. Each CDR3 is given with its conserved first and last residue. A D gene is named only where the DNA matches it firmly. Size is omitted from some rows. Given values are once, few, many or a class for expanded clones.

V gene: TRBV2; D gene: .; clone size: .; J gene: TRBJ1-1; CDR3 DNA: TGTGCCAGCAGTGGGCGGGGCGAGATTGAAGCTTTCTTT; CDR3 protein: CASSGRGEIEAFF
V gene: TRBV14; D gene: .; clone size: .; J gene: TRBJ2-5; CDR3 DNA: TGTGCCAGCAGCCTATTAGGTACCCAAGAGACCCAGTACTTC; CDR3 protein: CASSLLGTQETQYF
V gene: TRBV23-1; D gene: .; clone size: .; J gene: TRBJ1-4; CDR3 DNA: TGCGCCAGCACCCGGACCTCCACGACTAATGAAAAACTGTTTTTT; CDR3 protein: CASTRTSTTNEKLFF
V gene: TRBV7-3; D gene: TRBD2; clone size: once; J gene: TRBJ2-5; CDR3 DNA: TGTGCCAGCAGCTTAATACCCGGACTAGCGGGAGGGCCGGAGACCCAGTACTTC; CDR3 protein: CASSLIPGLAGGPETQYF
V gene: TRBV30; D gene: .; clone size: few; J gene: TRBJ1-1; CDR3 DNA: TGTGCCTGGAGGGAGAGTCGGGATGAAGCTTTCTTT; CDR3 protein: CAWRESRDEAFF
V gene: TRBV5-1; D gene: .; clone size: .; J gene: TRBJ2-7; CDR3 DNA: TGCGCCAGCACCGAAGGGGGGCTAGGCGACGAGCAGTACTTC; CDR3 protein: CASTEGGLGDEQYF
V gene: TRBV2; D gene: .; clone size: .; J gene: TRBJ1-5; CDR3 DNA: TGTGCCAGCGATCAGAGTTATAGCAATCAGCCCCAGCATTTT; CDR3 protein: CASDQSYSNQPQHF
V gene: TRBV27; D gene: .; clone size: once; J gene: TRBJ2-5; CDR3 DNA: TGTGCCAGCAGTCCGGGACCCGGGGATAGAATGTGGGGAGAGACCCAGTACTTC; CDR3 protein: CASSPGPGDRMWGETQYF
V gene: TRBV30; D gene: .; clone size: .; J gene: TRBJ1-1; CDR3 DNA: TGTGCCTGGAGTCCCACTCTCCGGAGTGAAGCTTTCTTT; CDR3 protein: CAWSPTLRSEAFF
V gene: TRBV2; D gene: TRBD2; clone size: .; J gene: TRBJ2-1; CDR3 DNA: TGTGCCAGTTACAGCGGGGCGGGGTACAATGAGCAGTTCTTC; CDR3 protein: CASYSGAGYNEQFF
V gene: TRBV4-3; D gene: .; clone size: .; J gene: TRBJ2-7; CDR3 DNA: TGCGCCAGCAGCCAAGATCGCTGGGATCCCTACGAGCAGTACTTC; CDR3 protein: CASSQDRWDPYEQYF
V gene: TRBV7-9; D gene: .; clone size: .; J gene: TRBJ2-7; CDR3 DNA: TGTGCCAGCAGCTACAAACAGGGACTAAGCTCCTACGAGCAGTACTTC; CDR3 protein: CASSYKQGLSSYEQYF
V gene: TRBV7-3; D gene: TRBD2; clone size: .; J gene: TRBJ2-2; CDR3 DNA: TGTGCCAGCAGCTTATCTTCGACTAGCGGGAGCACCGGGGAGCTGTTTTTT; CDR3 protein: CASSLSSTSGSTGELFF
V gene: TRBV6-6; D gene: .; clone size: .; J gene: TRBJ1-2; CDR3 DNA: TGTGCCAGCAGTTACTTGGGTGGCTACACCTTC; CDR3 protein: CASSYLGGYTF
V gene: TRBV10-3; D gene: TRBD2; clone size: few; J gene: TRBJ2-1; CDR3 DNA: TGTGCCATCAGCGAGCCCCAGGGGACTAGCGCGCTAGAGGAGCAGTTCTTC; CDR3 protein: CAISEPQGTSALEEQFF
V gene: TRBV7-2; D gene: TRBD1; clone size: .; J gene: TRBJ1-1; CDR3 DNA: TGTGCCAGCAGCTTAGTCGGACAGGGTAGGTTGGCTTTCTTT; CDR3 protein: CASSLVGQGRLAFF
V gene: TRBV7-2; D gene: .; clone size: .; J gene: TRBJ2-2; CDR3 DNA: TGTGCCAGCAGCTTAGGGGTGGGCACCGGGGAGCTGTTTTTT; CDR3 protein: CASSLGVGTGELFF